The T cell receptor beta chain under discussion was sequenced for a study of blood T cell repertoires in COVID-19. The overall study: Italy, Spain and the United States were the sources of the convalescent and acute COVID-19 samples. PBMCs, B-cell-depleted T cells, or T cells provided the cDNA or gDNA that made up the material.

Enrollment of patients from Seattle took place during active infection, with longitudinal follow-up. In the original analysis: For nucleated cells, counts were estimated from reference gene primer amplification. The protocol was immunoSEQ multiplex PCR, while the TCRdb copy is restricted to in-frame clones and leaves out a portion. V and J calls plus clone size are reproduced from that table; the DNA served to infer D and trimming. Found here are roughly 130,000 clones, approximately 90% of them singletons; the top ten hold 2.5% to 3%. This CDR3 comprises 14 residues. Germline loops: CDR1 SGHNT, CDR2 YYREEE (reference sequence). Between the trimmed V and J ends, which lost 0 bases and 4 bases, there was a span of 10 bases.

The rearrangement links TRBV5-4 to TRBJ1-1; a weak D match, TRBD1 (5 bases). This receptor was taken from a human donor with COVID-19, enrolled during active disease. The donor label of this sample is uncertain. The sequenced sample consisted of peripheral blood. In nucleotides, the CDR3 is TGTGCCAGCAGCTTGGGACAGCAGGCCACTGAAGCTTTCTTT. Residues: CASSLGQQATEAFF. The variable domain in full, with the rest retrieved from reference TRBV5-4 and TRBJ1-1, is ETGVTQSPTHLIKTRGQQVTLRCSSQSGHNTVSWYQQALGQGPQFIFQYYREEENGRGNFPPRFSGLQFPNYSSELNVNALELDDSALYLCASSLGQQATEAFFGQGTRLTVV.